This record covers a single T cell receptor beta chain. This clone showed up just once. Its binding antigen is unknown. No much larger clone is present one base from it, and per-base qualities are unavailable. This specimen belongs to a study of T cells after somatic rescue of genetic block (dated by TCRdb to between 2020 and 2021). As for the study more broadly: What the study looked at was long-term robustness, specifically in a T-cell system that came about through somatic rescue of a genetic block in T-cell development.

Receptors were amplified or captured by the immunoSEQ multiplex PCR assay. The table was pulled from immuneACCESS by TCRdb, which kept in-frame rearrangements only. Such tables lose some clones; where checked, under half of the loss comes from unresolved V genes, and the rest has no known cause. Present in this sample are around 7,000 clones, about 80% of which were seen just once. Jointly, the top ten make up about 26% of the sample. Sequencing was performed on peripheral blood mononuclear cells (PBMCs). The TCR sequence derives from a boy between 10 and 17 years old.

The sequenced DNA: TGTGCCAGCAGCCAGGGGGCTAGCGGGTGGCGCACCGGGGAGCTGTTTTTT. This yields the protein CASSQGASGWRTGELFF. The chain couples TRBV4-2 to TRBJ2-2; 8 junctional bases match TRBD2. CDR1 and CDR2 were assigned from the germline V gene as LGHNA and YNFKEQ. From the cysteine up to the phenylalanine, the CDR3 has a length of 17 residues. The CDR3 DNA has 51 bases and is translated from base 1. V lost 3 bases and J lost 4 bases, and the count of bases not matched to a germline gene is 10.